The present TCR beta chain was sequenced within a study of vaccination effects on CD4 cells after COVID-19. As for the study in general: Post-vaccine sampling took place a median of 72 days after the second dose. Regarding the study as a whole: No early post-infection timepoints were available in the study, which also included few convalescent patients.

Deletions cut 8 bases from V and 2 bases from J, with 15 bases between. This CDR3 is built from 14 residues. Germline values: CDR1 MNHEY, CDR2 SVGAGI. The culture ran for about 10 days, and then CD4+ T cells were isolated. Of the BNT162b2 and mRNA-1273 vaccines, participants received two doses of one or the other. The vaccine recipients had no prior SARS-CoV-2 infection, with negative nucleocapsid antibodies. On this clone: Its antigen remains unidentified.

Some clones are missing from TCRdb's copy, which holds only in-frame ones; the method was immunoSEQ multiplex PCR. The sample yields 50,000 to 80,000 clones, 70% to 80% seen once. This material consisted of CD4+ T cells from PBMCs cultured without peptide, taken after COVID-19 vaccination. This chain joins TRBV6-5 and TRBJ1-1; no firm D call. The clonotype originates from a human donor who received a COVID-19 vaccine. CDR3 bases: TGTGCCAGCCCAAGGCCAGAGGGAAACACTGAAGCTTTCTTT. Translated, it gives CASPRPEGNTEAFF.